Below are 20 T cell receptor beta chains sequenced from a single sample in a study of shared clonotypes between healthy human individuals. Sequencing was performed with immunoSEQ multiplex PCR; in TCRdb, only in-frame clones are kept and a portion is missing. Here the sample spans about 1.5 million clones, roughly 96% being singletons. Source material: naive CD4+ T cells sorted from blood. Subset of the sample: CD45RA+ positively selected. The origin of the receptors is a man aged 25 to 45 in good health.

The chain is built from TRBV21-1 and TRBJ2-7. TRBV21-1 is a documented pseudogene. CDR3 size: 14 residues. CDR3 loop: CASSTRTEENEQYF. CDR3 DNA: TGTGCCAGCAGCACACGGACGGAAGAGAACGAGCAGTACTTC.

The chain is built from TRBV28 and TRBJ1-2; D perhaps matches TRBD1 (5 bases). Germline V CDR1 and CDR2: MDHEN, SYDVKM. This CDR3 is 12 amino acids long. V was shortened by 2 bases and J by 10 bases, with 11 bases between the two germline ends. The CDR3 DNA is TGTGCCAGCAGTTTAAGTCAGGGAGACTACACCTTC. Its translation is CASSLSQGDYTF.

The chain joins TRBV7-6 to TRBJ1-4, with no clear D. Germline CDR1 is SGHVS and CDR2 is FNYEAQ. Trimming shortened V by 1 base and J by 7 bases, and 7 bases separated the two germline ends. The length of the CDR3 is 13 residues. CDR3 bases: TGTGCCAGCAGCTTAGTTGGCACTGAAAAACTGTTTTTT. This sequence encodes CASSLVGTEKLFF.

The chain joins TRBV7-3 to TRBJ2-1, with 11 bases identical to TRBD2. The V gene end was trimmed by 4 bases and the J gene end by 1 base; junction bases not matched to a gene: 6. This CDR3 has 17 amino acids. Germline CDR1 is SGHTA and CDR2 is FQGTGA. This CDR3 is CASSSPTSGESYNEQFF. In DNA, the CDR3 is TGTGCCAGCAGCTCCCCGACTAGCGGGGAATCCTACAATGAGCAGTTCTTC. The entire variable domain, with the rest obtained from reference TRBV7-3 and TRBJ2-1, is as follows: GAGVSQTPSNKVTEKGKYVELRCDPISGHTALYWYRQSLGQGPEFLIYFQGTGAADDSGLPNDRFFAVRPEGSVSTLKIQRTERGDSAVYLCASSSPTSGESYNEQFFGPGTRLTVL.

This chain connects TRBV15 to TRBJ1-4, with D possibly TRBD1 on 5 matching bases. Germline V gene data show CDR1 as LNHNV and CDR2 as YYDKDF (reference sequence). V gave up 3 bases and J gave up 4 bases, with 12 bases separating them. The CDR3 loop spans 15 amino acids. CDR3: CATSSAGAVNEKLFF. CDR3 nucleotide sequence: TGTGCCACCAGCAGCGCCGGGGCAGTTAATGAAAAACTGTTTTTT.

This chain uses TRBV28 with TRBJ2-7, with a tentative D call TRBD1 (6 bases). The V end was cut by 6 bases, the J end by 4 bases, with 22 bases between. This CDR3 has 16 amino acids. Germline V gene sequence: CDR1 MDHEN, CDR2 SYDVKM. The CDR3 sequence is CASSLSLGQLSYEQYF. As DNA, the CDR3 is TGTGCCAGCAGCCTTTCCCTTGGACAGCTATCTTACGAGCAGTACTTC.

The chain couples TRBV19 to TRBJ2-2; 10 nucleotides agree with TRBD2. V shed 10 bases, J shed 1 base, and the junction held 3 bases outside the gene matches. Germline values: CDR1 LNHDA, CDR2 SQIVND (reference sequence). This CDR3 is 14 amino acids long. The CDR3 DNA reads TGTGCCACCCGGACTAGCGGGAACACCGGGGAGCTGTTTTTT. It specifies CATRTSGNTGELFF.

The genes are TRBV25-1 and TRBJ1-5; 8 bases align to TRBD1. Trimming cost V 4 bases and J 5 bases; bases outside gene matches: 7. The CDR3 runs to 15 residues. CDR1 MGHDK and CDR2 SYGVNS come from the germline V gene. CDR3 bases: TGTGCCAGCAGTGGCAGACAGGGGACGGATCAGCCCCAGCATTTT. It translates to CASSGRQGTDQPQHF.

The rearrangement uses TRBV19 and TRBJ2-1; 8 nucleotides agree with TRBD2. The CDR3 contains 14 residues. The trim removed 3 bases at V and 8 bases at J, leaving 6 bases unmatched. Looked up from germline, CDR1 is LNHDA and CDR2 is SQIVND (reference sequence). The CDR3 coding sequence is TGTGCCAGTAGTATGGGACTAGGGCCCTATGAGCAGTTCTTC. It specifies CASSMGLGPYEQFF.

The CDR3: CASSGYSGRALNEQYF. In DNA, the CDR3 is TGTGCCAGCAGCGGTTATAGCGGGAGGGCCCTCAACGAGCAGTACTTC. J is TRBJ2-7 and V is TRBV11-2; 11 nucleotides line up with TRBD2. V trimming: 5 bases; J trimming: 5 bases; junction bases outside the gene matches: 11. Germline CDR1 is SGHAT and CDR2 is FQNNGV. The CDR3 runs 16 residues.

This sequence joins TRBV25-1 and TRBJ2-7, with D maybe TRBD2 (6 bases). Germline CDR1 is MGHDK and CDR2 is SYGVNS. V lost 4 bases to trimming and J lost 2 bases, with 15 bases between them. The CDR3 contains 15 residues. For the CDR3, the DNA is TGTGCCAGCAGTGGGGGCGGGAAGGGTGCCTACGAGCAGTACTTC. It specifies CASSGGGKGAYEQYF.

The chain couples TRBV11-2 to TRBJ2-3, with D perhaps TRBD1 (5 bases). This CDR3 is built from 14 residues. Germline-derived CDR1 and CDR2 are SGHAT and FQNNGV. Trimming left V 3 bases short and J 2 bases short, with 9 bases between. As DNA, the CDR3 is TGTGCCAGCAGCTTCGGCAGGGTCACAGATACGCAGTATTTT. Its translation: CASSFGRVTDTQYF.

The chain is built from TRBV2 and TRBJ1-1, with 7 bases lining up with TRBD1. Germline V gene data show CDR1 as SNHLY and CDR2 as FYNNEI. CDR3 length: 14 residues. With V trimmed by 5 bases and J by 8 bases, 11 bases remained unmatched. CDR3 region: CASSSRGGLREAFF. The CDR3 bases are TGTGCCAGCAGTAGCAGGGGGGGGCTGAGGGAAGCTTTCTTT.

This chain joins TRBV5-1 and TRBJ2-1; D possibly corresponds to TRBD2 (7 bases). The V end was cut by 1 base, the J end by 2 bases, with 19 bases between. This CDR3 spans 18 amino acids. Germline CDR1 and CDR2: SGHRS and YFSETQ. The DNA for the CDR3 is TGCGCCAGCAGCTTGCAAAGGACCGGCGGGGGCGCCTACAATGAGCAGTTCTTC. Its translation: CASSLQRTGGGAYNEQFF.

The rearrangement links TRBV5-1 to TRBJ1-4; no clear D. CDR1 is SGHRS and CDR2 is YFSETQ in the germline V gene. The CDR3 loop spans 14 amino acids. V was shortened by 0 bases and J by 11 bases, with 14 bases between the two germline ends. The CDR3 nucleotides read TGCGCCAGCAGCTTGGTCGGTGCCTCCGGGAAACTGTTTTTT. Amino acid sequence: CASSLVGASGKLFF.

On this clone: Other DNA sequences in the sample encode the same CDR3. This chain links TRBV5-1 with TRBJ2-5; D gene uncertain. The V gene's germline CDR1 is SGHRS and CDR2 YFSETQ. Trimming pared 4 bases from V and 2 bases from J, leaving 9 bases between. The length of the CDR3 is 13 residues. The CDR3 reads CASSRDSQETQYF. In nucleotides, the CDR3 is TGCGCCAGCAGCCGCGACTCACAAGAGACCCAGTACTTC.

The CDR3 DNA reads as TGTGCCAGCAGTTTAGTTTGGCTGGGCGATGAGCAGTTCTTC. This translates into CASSLVWLGDEQFF. The rearrangement uses TRBV28 and TRBJ2-1; D ambiguous. Trimming left V 2 bases short and J 8 bases short, with 13 bases between. This CDR3 has 14 residues. In germline, CDR1 is MDHEN, CDR2 SYDVKM.

This clone is a singleton in its sample. The chain combines TRBV20-1 with TRBJ1-1; D not certain. Germline assignment: CDR1 DFQATT and CDR2 SNEGSKA (reference sequence). The length of the CDR3 is 11 residues. Between the trimmed V and J ends, which lost 6 bases and 6 bases, there was a span of 11 bases. The chain's CDR3 is CSAPEEAEAFF. As DNA, the CDR3 is TGCAGTGCCCCTGAGGAGGCTGAAGCTTTCTTT.

V gene TRBV28 combines with J gene TRBJ1-4; maybe TRBD1 (5 bases). V gave up 11 bases and J gave up 7 bases, with 14 bases separating them. The V gene's germline CDR1 is MDHEN and CDR2 SYDVKM. The CDR3 consists of 12 residues. CDR3 sequence (DNA): TGTGCCGGGGGTCCAGTTGGTGAAAAACTGTTTTTT. It encodes CAGGPVGEKLFF.

The genes are TRBV7-3 and TRBJ2-1, with 7 positions matching TRBD2. Germline V gene sequence: CDR1 SGHTA, CDR2 FQGTGA. V lost 5 bases and J lost 7; bases outside the gene matches: 11. There are 15 residues in the CDR3. The CDR3 region is CASSNGLVEINEQFF. CDR3 sequence (DNA): TGTGCCAGCAGCAATGGACTAGTCGAAATTAATGAGCAGTTCTTC.